What follows are 18 T cell receptor beta chains derived from one specimen sequenced in a study of T cells after yellow fever vaccination. Each CDR3 protein gets one entry after TCRdb re-called the 5' RACE reads with MiXCR. The repertoire has around 72,000 distinct CDR3 sequences, more than 5.5% of them found once; the top ten carry about 27%. This specimen was CD8+ T cells sorted from PBMCs, taken about 10 days after the first yellow fever vaccination. The receptors come from a man younger than 35 who received the YFV17D yellow fever vaccine.

This clonotype was recorded at least ten times. The chain has TRBV5-1 and TRBJ1-3; D gene unclear. Germline V gene sequence: CDR1 SGHRS, CDR2 YFSETQ. This CDR3 has 13 amino acids. Trimming pared 0 bases from V and 4 bases from J, leaving 5 bases between. The CDR3 is CASSLAGGNTIYF. The CDR3 DNA follows: TGCGCCAGCAGCTTGGCCGGGGGAAACACCATATATTTT.

In its sample, this clonotype was seen a few times. This rearrangement joins TRBV4-3 to TRBJ2-5; D may match TRBD1 or TRBD2 (6 bases each). V was shortened by 4 bases and J by 5 bases, with 14 bases between the two germline ends. The CDR3 runs to 14 residues. Germline V gives CDR1 LGHNA, CDR2 YSLEER. The CDR3 region is CASSLRGESETQYF. Written as DNA, the CDR3 is TGCGCCAGCAGCCTGAGGGGGGAATCTGAGACCCAGTACTTC.

This clonotype was seen repeatedly, ten times or more. The chain is built from TRBV20-1 and TRBJ2-7, with a possible D match to TRBD1 (5 bases). Per the germline V gene, CDR1 is DFQATT and CDR2 is SNEGSKA (reference sequence). V lost 0 bases and J 0 bases, leaving 18 bases between the germline ends. The CDR3 length is 17 residues. The CDR3 is CSARDFVIGQGSYEQYF. The CDR3 DNA follows: TGCAGTGCTAGAGATTTTGTCATCGGTCAGGGCTCCTACGAGCAGTACTTC.

This clonotype was recorded a few times. This rearrangement joins TRBV12-3 or TRBV12-4 to TRBJ2-5, with D possibly matching TRBD1 (6 bases). The V end lost 5 bases, the J end lost 5 bases, and 15 bases lay between the germline ends. The length of the CDR3 is 14 residues. DNA for the CDR3: TGTGCCAGCAGTCAGGTTTCAGGGGAGGAGACCCAGTACTTC. Translating gives CASSQVSGEETQYF.

With regard to this clonotype: This may be a read error, as it is one base from a much larger clone. The rearrangement joins TRBV3-1 to TRBJ1-2; no clear D. In germline, CDR1 is LGHDT, CDR2 YNNKEL (reference sequence). The CDR3 length is 16 residues. CDR3 in DNA: TGTGCCAGCACCCAAGATGGAGCCGTAGCTTACTATGGCTACACCTTC. Its protein product is CASTQDGAVAYYGYTF.

CDR3 protein: CASTSREVTEQFF. The CDR3 DNA reads as TGTGCCAGCACGTCGAGGGAAGTGACTGAGCAGTTCTTC. V usage is TRBV6-1 and J usage is TRBJ2-1; D may be TRBD2 (5 bases). Germline CDR1 and CDR2: MNHNS and SASEGT. This CDR3 comprises 13 residues. Trimming left V 7 bases short and J 9 bases short, with 16 bases between.

As for this clonotype: This may come from a read error, since a much larger clone is one base off. This chain connects TRBV10-3 to TRBJ1-2; 12 bases agree with TRBD1. The germline V gene has CDR1 ENHRY and CDR2 SYGVKD. CDR3 length: 16 amino acids. The CDR3 DNA sequence: TGTGCCCTCAGTGAGAGTGGGACAGGGGGCGTCTATGGCTACACCTTC. This codes for CALSESGTGGVYGYTF.

This chain joins TRBV4-1 and TRBJ2-3; D uncertain. Germline CDR1 MGHRA, CDR2 YSYEKL. V lost 0 bases to trimming and J lost 0 bases, with 10 bases between them. This CDR3 comprises 16 residues. For the CDR3, the DNA is TGCGCCAGCAGCCAAGATCCCCCTCCTAGCACAGATACGCAGTATTTT. Its protein product is CASSQDPPPSTDTQYF.

Remarks on this clonotype: Just one base apart from a much larger clone, this may be a read error. This chain joins TRBV12-3 or TRBV12-4 and TRBJ1-2; no firm D call. Trimming cost V 5 bases and J 5 bases, with 15 bases left between them. There are 14 residues in the CDR3. The CDR3 sequence: CASSVAQPQYGYTF. The CDR3 DNA follows: TGTGCCAGCAGTGTGGCCCAACCCCAATATGGCTACACCTTC.

This clonotype was observed many times. This rearrangement joins TRBV10-2 to TRBJ1-2, with no clear D. V lost 0 bases to trimming and J lost 2 bases, with 7 bases between them. CDR3 length: 14 amino acids. Germline loops: CDR1 WSHSY, CDR2 SAAADI. CDR3 DNA sequence: TGCGCCAGCAGTGAGTCAGCCACGAACTATGGCTACACCTTC. It translates to CASSESATNYGYTF.

This clonotype has ten or more counts. The chain joins TRBV28 to TRBJ2-3; D unresolved. The V end lost 6 bases, the J end lost 4 bases, and 17 bases lay between the germline ends. Germline-derived CDR1 and CDR2 are MDHEN and SYDVKM. This CDR3 spans 15 amino acids. CDR3 nucleotide sequence: TGTGCCAGCAGGCCGACGAGGTCCACTCCAGATACGCAGTATTTT. The encoded protein is CASRPTRSTPDTQYF.

This clonotype was detected many times. The chain joins TRBV5-1 to TRBJ2-1; 8 positions match TRBD1. V shed 5 bases, J shed 2 bases, and the junction held 6 bases outside the gene matches. CDR3 length equals 15 residues. Germline V gives CDR1 SGHRS, CDR2 YFSETQ. The CDR3 loop is CASSQGALTYNEQFF. Here the CDR3 DNA reads TGCGCCAGCAGTCAGGGGGCCCTAACCTACAATGAGCAGTTCTTC.

The V and J genes are TRBV7-9 and TRBJ2-1; TRBD1 aligns across 8 bases. The CDR3 runs 12 residues. Germline V gene lookup returns CDR1 SEHNR and CDR2 FQNEAQ (reference sequence). The trim removed 6 bases at V and 15 bases at J, leaving 10 bases unmatched. The CDR3 region is CASSKDRVGLFF. Here the CDR3 DNA reads TGTGCCAGCAGTAAGGACAGGGTGGGACTGTTCTTC.

This clonotype was observed a few times. The rearrangement links TRBV12-3 or TRBV12-4 to TRBJ2-5; D is perhaps TRBD1 (5 bases). The CDR3 contains 14 residues. Trimming removed 4 bases at V and 1 base at J, with 10 bases between. DNA of the CDR3: TGTGCCAGCAGTTCAGACAGCCTCCAAGAGACCCAGTACTTC. This sequence encodes CASSSDSLQETQYF.

This clonotype has a count of ten or more. The chain uses TRBV29-1 and TRBJ1-1; D unclear. The CDR3 is made up of 10 amino acids. V was pared by 0 bases and J by 8 bases, with 4 bases between. CDR1 is SQVTM and CDR2 is ANQGSEA in the germline V gene. This CDR3 is CSVEEREAFF. Written as DNA, the CDR3 is TGCAGCGTTGAAGAGCGGGAAGCTTTCTTT.

This clonotype was observed at least ten times. This sequence joins TRBV5-1 and TRBJ2-3; D perhaps matches TRBD2 (6 bases). Germline assignment: CDR1 SGHRS and CDR2 YFSETQ. V was clipped by 0 bases and J by 1 base, with 9 bases between them. This CDR3 has 15 amino acids. Here the CDR3 reads CASSLVGGGTDTQYF. CDR3 in DNA: TGCGCCAGCAGCTTGGTCGGCGGGGGCACAGATACGCAGTATTTT. Full variable domain (outside the CDR3, taken from reference TRBV5-1 and TRBJ2-3): KAGVTQTPRYLIKTRGQQVTLSCSPISGHRSVSWYQQTPGQGLQFLFEYFSETQRNKGNFPGRFSGRQFSNSRSEMNVSTLELGDSALYLCASSLVGGGTDTQYFGPGTRLTVL.

This clonotype was seen at least ten times. For the CDR3, the DNA is TGTGCCAGCAGCCCTCTGCCGGGGCAAAATGAGCAGTTCTTC. It is translated as CASSPLPGQNEQFF. The chain carries TRBV7-8 and TRBJ2-1; either TRBD1 or TRBD2 may supply D (5 bases each). The CDR3 runs to 14 residues. Trimming removed 5 bases at V and 7 bases at J, with 15 bases between. CDR1 is SGHVS, CDR2 FQNEAQ, per germline.

This clonotype was counted many times. The V gene is TRBV27, the J gene TRBJ2-1; 12 positions agree with TRBD1. The V and J ends lost 1 base and 6 bases, in that order; junction bases with no gene match: 1. This CDR3 is 15 amino acids long. Germline V CDR1 and CDR2: MNHEY, SMNVEV (reference sequence). CDR3 nucleotides: TGTGCCAGCAGTTTATTGGGACAGGGGGCCAATGAGCAGTTCTTC. It specifies CASSLLGQGANEQFF.